This TCR beta chain was sequenced during a study of control samples from healthy donors and cancer patients. This CDR3 is built from 13 residues. Between the trimmed V and J ends, which lost 7 bases and 0 bases, there was a span of 9 bases. The germline gives CDR1 MNHEY, CDR2 SVGAGI. The table came from immunoSEQ multiplex PCR; TCRdb's copy has only in-frame clones and leaves some out. Of 50,000 or so clones listed, approximately 95% are singletons. The rearrangement joins TRBV6-5 to TRBJ1-2, with D perhaps TRBD1 (5 bases). The receptor's source is a man aged 25 to 45 in good health. The sequencing sample was made of blood. CDR3: CASTRGTNYGYTF. Written as DNA, the CDR3 is TGTGCCAGCACACGGGGGACTAACTATGGCTACACCTTC.